Listed here is a single T cell receptor (beta chain). From germline, CDR1 is MNHEY and CDR2 SVGAGI. Losses at the gene ends were 6 bases for V and 2 bases for J; bases not matched to a gene: 9. The CDR3 runs to 15 residues. In the source study's methods: Estimation of nucleated cell counts was performed using reference gene primer amplification. Generated by immunoSEQ multiplex PCR, the TCRdb table keeps only in-frame clones and is missing some. The V and J calls and the clone size are those of that table, but D and trimming were determined from the DNA. The profile shows some 270,000 clones, around 89% of them singletons. The sample is drawn from a study of blood T cell repertoires in COVID-19. On the study more broadly: Nucleic acid was either cDNA or gDNA, and it came from T cells, B-cell-depleted T cells, or PBMCs.

The genes are TRBV6-5 and TRBJ2-7; TRBD2 matches at 8 bases. The receptor was derived from a man aged 25 to 40 with acute or convalescent COVID-19. Sequencing used peripheral blood. The CDR3 region has the DNA TGTGCCAGCAGAGGGGGACTAGGGGACCCCTACGAGCAGTACTTC. This translates into CASRGGLGDPYEQYF.